These 15 T cell receptor beta chains share one sample of origin, sequenced in a study of blood T cell repertoires in COVID-19. Clones were read by immunoSEQ multiplex PCR, and TCRdb kept only the in-frame ones, dropping some. The table records more than 75,000 clones, 65% to 90% of them present only once. The sample consisted of peripheral blood. Every receptor here comes from a man aged 60 to 75 with acute or convalescent COVID-19.

This sequence joins TRBV29-1 and TRBJ2-4; D ambiguous. In germline, CDR1 is SQVTM, CDR2 ANQGSEA. The V end was cut by 0 bases, the J end by 0 bases, with 12 bases between. The CDR3 extends over 16 amino acids. CDR3 loop: CSVEETRRLAKNIQYF. CDR3 DNA: TGCAGCGTTGAAGAGACAAGACGGTTAGCCAAAAACATTCAGTACTTC.

V usage is TRBV7-8 and J usage is TRBJ2-2, with 7 bases matching TRBD1. This CDR3 is 14 amino acids long. Germline V gene data show CDR1 as SGHVS and CDR2 as FQNEAQ. V shed 4 bases, J shed 5 bases, and the junction held 4 bases outside the gene matches. CDR3: CASSWDSSTGELFF. The CDR3 DNA follows: TGTGCCAGCAGCTGGGACAGTTCAACCGGGGAGCTGTTTTTT.

This chain connects TRBV18 to TRBJ2-1; a weak D match, TRBD1 (6 bases). Germline CDR1 and CDR2: KGHSH and LQKENI. With 8 bases removed from V and 6 bases from J, the gap between germline ends came to 20 bases. The CDR3 has 15 amino acids. The CDR3 protein is CASLPTGTPVNEQFF. CDR3 nucleotides: TGTGCCAGCCTCCCGACCGGGACACCGGTCAATGAGCAGTTCTTC.

The CDR3 here is CASSTGHGQGAWETQYF. The CDR3 nucleotides are TGTGCCAGCAGCACAGGACATGGACAGGGGGCTTGGGAGACCCAGTACTTC. The V and J genes are TRBV7-6 and TRBJ2-5; 11 nucleotides agree with TRBD1. The V segment lost 5 bases and the J segment 5 bases; nucleotides outside the gene matches: 13. The CDR3 length is 17 residues. CDR1 is SGHVS, CDR2 FNYEAQ, per germline.

V and J are TRBV5-1 and TRBJ1-1; D is unclear. The CDR3 length is 13 residues. V was cut by 2 bases and J by 2 bases, with 7 bases left in between. CDR1 is SGHRS and CDR2 is YFSETQ in the germline V gene. CDR3 sequence (DNA): TGCGCCAGCAGCTTCAACAGAAACACTGAAGCTTTCTTT. Translating it yields CASSFNRNTEAFF.

The CDR3 is CASSFRGNEQFF. In DNA form, the CDR3 reads TGTGCCAGCAGTTTCCGGGGAAATGAGCAGTTCTTC. The genes are TRBV12-3 or TRBV12-4 and TRBJ2-1; TRBD2 is a possible D gene (5 bases). The V end was cut by 3 bases, the J end by 7 bases, with 7 bases between. This CDR3 has 12 residues.

The chain couples TRBV12-3 or TRBV12-4 to TRBJ1-3, with D uncertain. V lost 2 bases, J lost 4 bases, and 3 bases lay in between. The CDR3 consists of 12 residues. DNA for the CDR3: TGTGCCAGCAGTTTACAAGGAAACACCATATATTTT. This gives the protein CASSLQGNTIYF.

This clone turned up a few times. The chain carries TRBV5-5 and TRBJ1-3, with D hard to call. The CDR3 has 17 amino acids. The V gene lost 1 base and the J gene lost 2 bases, with 16 bases spanning the gap. The V gene's germline CDR1 is SGHKS and CDR2 YYEKEE (reference sequence). CDR3 bases: TGTGCCAGCAGCTTGTCTTGGCGGGGTAATGCTGGAAACACCATATATTTT. Protein product: CASSLSWRGNAGNTIYF.

This clone was picked up one time. This sequence joins TRBV19 and TRBJ1-3; D remains unclear. From germline, CDR1 is LNHDA and CDR2 SQIVND (reference sequence). The CDR3 covers 15 residues. The ends were cut back, 9 bases at V and 0 bases at J, with 15 bases in the middle. The CDR3 DNA reads TGTGCCAGCGGGAGGCCCAGCGGCTCTGGAAACACCATATATTTT. Its protein product is CASGRPSGSGNTIYF.

This clone was observed a few times. The rearrangement joins TRBV4-3 to TRBJ1-4; no clear D gene. CDR1 and CDR2 (germline): LGHNA, YSLEER. CDR3 length: 15 residues. With 1 base removed from V and 7 bases from J, the gap between germline ends came to 13 bases. The CDR3 nucleotides are TGCGCCAGCAGCCAAGGGCGCGGAGCGGGTGAAAAACTGTTTTTT. It specifies CASSQGRGAGEKLFF.

The chain uses TRBV28 and TRBJ2-5; 8 bases match TRBD2. V shed 3 bases and J 2 bases; nucleotides not matched to a gene: 11. The CDR3 has 17 residues. Germline lookup yields CDR1 MDHEN and CDR2 SYDVKM. CDR3: CASSFYHVAGGQETQYF. The CDR3 DNA reads as TGTGCCAGCAGTTTCTACCATGTGGCGGGGGGACAAGAGACCCAGTACTTC. Combining the CDR3 with reference TRBV28 and TRBJ2-5 gives the whole variable domain DVKVTQSSRYLVKRTGEKVFLECVQDMDHENMFWYRQDPGLGLRLIYFSYDVKMKEKGDIPEGYSVSREKKERFSLILESASTNQTSMYLCASSFYHVAGGQETQYFGPGTRLLVL.

The chain is built from TRBV19 and TRBJ1-4, with unresolved D. The CDR3 is 14 residues long. V was cut by 3 bases and J by 4 bases, with 9 bases left in between. Germline V CDR1 and CDR2: LNHDA, SQIVND (reference sequence). The DNA for the CDR3 is TGTGCCAGTAGTATCGGAGGGATTAATGAAAAACTGTTTTTT. This codes for CASSIGGINEKLFF.

The V and J genes are TRBV7-8 and TRBJ1-1; tentatively, D is TRBD1 (6 bases). Germline CDR1 and CDR2: SGHVS and FQNEAQ. The CDR3 is 14 amino acids. Trimming took off 5 bases at V and 0 bases at J, with 10 bases between the two ends. As DNA, the CDR3 is TGTGCCAGCAGCCCGGGACACATGAACACTGAAGCTTTCTTT. Encoded protein: CASSPGHMNTEAFF.

This chain connects TRBV9 to TRBJ1-2, with 7 bases lining up with TRBD1. This CDR3 contains 16 residues. Germline-derived CDR1 and CDR2 are SGDLS and YYNGEE. J lost 8 bases, V lost 0 bases, and 13 bases had no gene match. The CDR3 is CASSVVGEGTVLGYTF. CDR3 DNA: TGTGCCAGCAGCGTAGTCGGGGAAGGGACAGTTCTGGGCTACACCTTC. The whole variable domain, filled in from reference TRBV9 and TRBJ1-2, reads DSGVTQTPKHLITATGQRVTLRCSPRSGDLSVYWYQQSLDQGLQFLIQYYNGEERAKGNILERFSAQQFPDLHSELNLSSLELGDSALYFCASSVVGEGTVLGYTFGSGTRLTVV.

The V call is TRBV4-1, the J call TRBJ2-3; D may be TRBD1 (5 bases). This CDR3 contains 15 residues. CDR1 and CDR2 (germline): MGHRA, YSYEKL. Deletions cut 9 bases from V and 2 bases from J, with 18 bases between. The CDR3 bases are TGCGCCAGTACCCCCGGCGGCAGGGTCACAGATACGCAGTATTTT. This encodes CASTPGGRVTDTQYF.